This T cell receptor (beta chain) was recovered during a study of blood T cell repertoires in COVID-19. As for the study in general: The analysed material was cDNA or gDNA that came from T cells, B-cell-depleted T cells, or PBMCs.

Repertoires were generated with immunoSEQ multiplex PCR, while TCRdb's copy carries only in-frame clones and drops some. The profile shows about 270,000 clones, approximately 90% of them singletons. The material sequenced was PBMCs or T cells enriched from blood (not recorded which). The source of this sequence is a woman under 40 with acute COVID-19.

Here the CDR3 reads CASSFGEGSVQFF. The CDR3 DNA reads TGTGCCAGCAGCTTCGGGGAGGGGTCGGTGCAGTTCTTC. V usage is TRBV7-3 and J usage is TRBJ2-1; 7 bases fit TRBD2. V lost 3 bases to trimming and J lost 12 bases; unmatched junction nucleotides: 8. This CDR3 comprises 13 residues. Looked up from germline, CDR1 is SGHTA and CDR2 is FQGTGA.